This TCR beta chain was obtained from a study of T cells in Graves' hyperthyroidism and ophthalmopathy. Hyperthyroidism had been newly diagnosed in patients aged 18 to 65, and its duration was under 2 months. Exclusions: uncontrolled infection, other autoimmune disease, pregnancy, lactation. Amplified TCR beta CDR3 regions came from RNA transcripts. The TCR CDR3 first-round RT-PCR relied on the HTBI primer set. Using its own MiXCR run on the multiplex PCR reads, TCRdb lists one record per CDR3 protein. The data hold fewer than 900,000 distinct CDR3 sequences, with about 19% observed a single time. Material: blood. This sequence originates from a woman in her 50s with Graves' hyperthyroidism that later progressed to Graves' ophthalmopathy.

The CDR3 DNA reads TGCGCCAGCAGCGGAATGCTGAACACCGGGGAGCTGTTTTTT. It specifies CASSGMLNTGELFF. This chain connects TRBV4-1 to TRBJ2-2; D gene ambiguous. The CDR3 consists of 14 residues. Trimming shortened V by 5 bases and J by 1 base, and 8 bases separated the two germline ends. Germline CDR1 is MGHRA and CDR2 is YSYEKL.